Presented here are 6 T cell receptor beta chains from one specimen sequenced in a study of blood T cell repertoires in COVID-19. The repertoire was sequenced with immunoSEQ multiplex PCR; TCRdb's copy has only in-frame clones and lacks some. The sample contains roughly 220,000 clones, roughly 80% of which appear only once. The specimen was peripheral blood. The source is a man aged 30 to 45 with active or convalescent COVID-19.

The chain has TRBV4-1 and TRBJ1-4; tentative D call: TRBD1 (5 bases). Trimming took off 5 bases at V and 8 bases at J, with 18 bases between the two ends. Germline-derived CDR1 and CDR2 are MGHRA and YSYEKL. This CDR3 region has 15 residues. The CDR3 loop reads CASSFERAGGEKLFF. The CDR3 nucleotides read TGCGCCAGCAGCTTTGAAAGGGCCGGGGGGGAAAAACTGTTTTTT.

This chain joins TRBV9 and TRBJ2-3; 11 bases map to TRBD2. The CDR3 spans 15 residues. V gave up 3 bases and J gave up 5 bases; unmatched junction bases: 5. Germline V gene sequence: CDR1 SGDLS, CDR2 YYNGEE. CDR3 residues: CASSAIGLAGDTQYF. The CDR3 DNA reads TGTGCCAGCAGCGCAATTGGACTAGCGGGAGATACGCAGTATTTT.

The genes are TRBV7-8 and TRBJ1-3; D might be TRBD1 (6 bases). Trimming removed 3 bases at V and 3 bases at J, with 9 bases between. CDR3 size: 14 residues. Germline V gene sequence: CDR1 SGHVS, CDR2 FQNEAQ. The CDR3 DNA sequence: TGTGCCAGCAGCTTGCGCAGGGGTGGAAACACCATATATTTT. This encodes CASSLRRGGNTIYF.

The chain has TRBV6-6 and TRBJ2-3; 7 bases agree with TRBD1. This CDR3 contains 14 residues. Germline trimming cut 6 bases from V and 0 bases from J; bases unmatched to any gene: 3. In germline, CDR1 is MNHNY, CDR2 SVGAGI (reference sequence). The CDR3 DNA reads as TGTGCCAGCAGCGACAGGGTTAGCACAGATACGCAGTATTTT. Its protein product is CASSDRVSTDTQYF.

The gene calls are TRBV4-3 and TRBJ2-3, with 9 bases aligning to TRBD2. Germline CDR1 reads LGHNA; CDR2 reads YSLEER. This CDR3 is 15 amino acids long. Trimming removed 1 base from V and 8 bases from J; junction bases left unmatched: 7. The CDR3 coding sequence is TGCGCCAGCAGCCAAGGTTTTGCGGGAGGGGGTACGCAGTATTTT. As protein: CASSQGFAGGGTQYF.

The CDR3 reads CASSLTGGNTEAFF. In DNA form, the CDR3 reads TGCGCCAGCAGCTTAACAGGGGGGAACACTGAAGCTTTCTTT. V is TRBV5-1 and J is TRBJ1-1, with 8 bases matching TRBD1. CDR3 length: 14 residues. From germline, CDR1 is SGHRS and CDR2 YFSETQ. J lost 1 base, V lost 2 bases, and 1 base had no gene match.